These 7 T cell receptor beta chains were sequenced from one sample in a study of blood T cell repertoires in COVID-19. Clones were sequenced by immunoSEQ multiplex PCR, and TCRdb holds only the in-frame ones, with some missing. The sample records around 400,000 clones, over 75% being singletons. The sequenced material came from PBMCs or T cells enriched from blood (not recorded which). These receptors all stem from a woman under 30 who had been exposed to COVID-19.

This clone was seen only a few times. The CDR3 protein is CASSEAGGASEQYF. The CDR3, as DNA: TGTGCCAGCAGTGAAGCCGGGGGGGCAAGCGAGCAGTACTTC. The chain has TRBV6-1 and TRBJ2-7; 8 nucleotides agree with TRBD2. Germline V gene data show CDR1 as MNHNS and CDR2 as SASEGT. There are 14 residues in the CDR3. J gave up 6 bases and V 0 bases, and 4 bases lay outside the gene matches.

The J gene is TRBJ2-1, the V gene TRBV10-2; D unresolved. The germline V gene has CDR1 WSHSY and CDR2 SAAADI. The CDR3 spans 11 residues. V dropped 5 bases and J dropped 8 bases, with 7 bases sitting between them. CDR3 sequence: CASSLSDEQFF. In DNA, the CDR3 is TGCGCCAGCAGTCTTTCAGATGAGCAGTTCTTC.

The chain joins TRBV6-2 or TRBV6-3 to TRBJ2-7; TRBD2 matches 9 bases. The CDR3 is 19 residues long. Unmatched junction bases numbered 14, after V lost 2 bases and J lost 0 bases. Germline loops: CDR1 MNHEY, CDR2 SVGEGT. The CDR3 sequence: CASSYPFLLAGATSYEQYF. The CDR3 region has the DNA TGTGCCAGCAGTTACCCCTTTTTATTAGCGGGGGCTACCTCCTACGAGCAGTACTTC.

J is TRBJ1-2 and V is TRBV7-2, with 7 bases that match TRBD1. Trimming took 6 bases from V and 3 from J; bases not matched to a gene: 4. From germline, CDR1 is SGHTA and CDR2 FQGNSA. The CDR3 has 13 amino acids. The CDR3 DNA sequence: TGTGCCAGCAGTCCAGACAGGGACTATGGCTACACCTTC. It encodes CASSPDRDYGYTF.

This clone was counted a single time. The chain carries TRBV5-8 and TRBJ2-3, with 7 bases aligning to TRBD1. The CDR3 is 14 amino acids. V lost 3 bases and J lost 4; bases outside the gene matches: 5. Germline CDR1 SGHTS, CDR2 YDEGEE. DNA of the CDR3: TGTGCCAGCAGCTCCGGACAGGCCCCAGATACGCAGTATTTT. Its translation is CASSSGQAPDTQYF.

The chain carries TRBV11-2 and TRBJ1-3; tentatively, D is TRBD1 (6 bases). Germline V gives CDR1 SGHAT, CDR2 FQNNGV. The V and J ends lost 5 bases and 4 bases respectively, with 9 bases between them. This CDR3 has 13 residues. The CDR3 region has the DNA TGTGCCAGCAGCGCCACAGGGGGAAACACCATATATTTT. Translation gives CASSATGGNTIYF.

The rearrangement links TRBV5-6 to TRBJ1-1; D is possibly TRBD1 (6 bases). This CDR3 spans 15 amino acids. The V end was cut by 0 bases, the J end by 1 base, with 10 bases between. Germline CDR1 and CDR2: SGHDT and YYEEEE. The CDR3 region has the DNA TGTGCCAGCAGCTTGGGGGGGCGAGGGAACACTGAAGCTTTCTTT. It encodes CASSLGGRGNTEAFF.